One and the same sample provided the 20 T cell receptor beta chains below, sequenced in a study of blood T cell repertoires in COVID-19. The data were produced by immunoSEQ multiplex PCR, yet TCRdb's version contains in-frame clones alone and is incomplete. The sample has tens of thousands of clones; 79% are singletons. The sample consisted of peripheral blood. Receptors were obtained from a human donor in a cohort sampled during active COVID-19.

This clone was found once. The CDR3 here is CASSLPTAGNTIYF. The CDR3 DNA is TGTGCCAGCAGCCTACCGACAGCTGGAAACACCATATATTTT. The rearrangement joins TRBV6-6 to TRBJ1-3, with TRBD1 as a possible D gene (5 bases). Germline V CDR1 and CDR2: MNHNY, SVGAGI (reference sequence). The CDR3 has 14 residues. Between the trimmed V and J ends, which lost 6 bases and 2 bases, there was a span of 11 bases.

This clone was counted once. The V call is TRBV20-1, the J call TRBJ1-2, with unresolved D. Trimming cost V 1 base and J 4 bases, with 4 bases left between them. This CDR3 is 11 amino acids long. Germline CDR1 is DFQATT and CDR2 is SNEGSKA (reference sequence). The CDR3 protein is CSARGSYGYTF. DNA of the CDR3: TGCAGTGCTAGAGGGAGCTATGGCTACACCTTC.

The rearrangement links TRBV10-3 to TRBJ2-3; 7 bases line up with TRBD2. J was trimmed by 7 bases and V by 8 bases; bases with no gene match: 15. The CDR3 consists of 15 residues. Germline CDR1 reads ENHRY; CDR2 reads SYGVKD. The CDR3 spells CAISAGDVSVNTQYF. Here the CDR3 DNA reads TGTGCCATCTCGGCGGGAGACGTTTCGGTAAATACGCAGTATTTT.

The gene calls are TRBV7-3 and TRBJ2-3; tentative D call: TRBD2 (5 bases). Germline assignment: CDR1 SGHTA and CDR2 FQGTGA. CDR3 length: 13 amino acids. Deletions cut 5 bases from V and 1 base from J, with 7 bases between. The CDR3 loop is CASSISGTDTQYF. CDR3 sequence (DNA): TGTGCCAGCAGCATTAGCGGCACAGATACGCAGTATTTT.

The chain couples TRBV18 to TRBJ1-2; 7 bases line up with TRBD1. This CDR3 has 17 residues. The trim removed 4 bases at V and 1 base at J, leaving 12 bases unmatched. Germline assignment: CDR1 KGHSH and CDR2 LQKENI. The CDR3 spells CASSLRQGRTNNYGYTF. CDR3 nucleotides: TGTGCCAGCTCACTGCGACAGGGACGGACTAATAACTATGGCTACACCTTC.

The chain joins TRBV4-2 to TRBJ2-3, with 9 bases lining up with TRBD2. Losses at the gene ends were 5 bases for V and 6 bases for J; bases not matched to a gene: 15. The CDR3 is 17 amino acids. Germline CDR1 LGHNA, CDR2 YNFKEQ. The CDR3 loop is CASSKSHPAGGGDTQYF. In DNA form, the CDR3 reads TGTGCCAGCAGCAAATCCCATCCAGCGGGAGGCGGTGATACGCAGTATTTT.

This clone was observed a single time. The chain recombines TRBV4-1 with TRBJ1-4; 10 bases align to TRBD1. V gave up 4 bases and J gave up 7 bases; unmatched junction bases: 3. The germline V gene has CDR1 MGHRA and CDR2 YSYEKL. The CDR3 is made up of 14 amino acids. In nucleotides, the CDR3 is TGCGCCAGCAGCCGGGACAGGGGAATTGAAAAACTGTTTTTT. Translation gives CASSRDRGIEKLFF.

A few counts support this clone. The CDR3 protein is CASSSGLADNEQFF. The CDR3 DNA is TGTGCCAGCAGCTCAGGACTAGCGGACAATGAGCAGTTCTTC. The rearrangement joins TRBV7-3 to TRBJ2-1; 10 bases match TRBD2. Trimming at V came to 4 bases and at J to 5 bases, leaving 2 bases not matched to a gene. CDR1 is SGHTA, CDR2 FQGTGA, per germline. The CDR3 covers 14 residues.

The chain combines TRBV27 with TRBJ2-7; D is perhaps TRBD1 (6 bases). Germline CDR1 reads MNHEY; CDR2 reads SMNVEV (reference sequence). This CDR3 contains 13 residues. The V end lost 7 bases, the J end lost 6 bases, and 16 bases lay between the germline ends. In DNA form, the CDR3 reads TGTGCCAGCACCGCCCCAGGGACACCCGAGCAGTACTTC. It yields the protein CASTAPGTPEQYF.

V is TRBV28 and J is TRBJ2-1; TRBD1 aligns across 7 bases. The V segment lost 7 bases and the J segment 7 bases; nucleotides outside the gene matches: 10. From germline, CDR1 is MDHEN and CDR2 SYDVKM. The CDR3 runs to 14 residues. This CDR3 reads CASTGPGGMNEQFF. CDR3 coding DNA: TGTGCCAGCACGGGCCCAGGGGGAATGAATGAGCAGTTCTTC.

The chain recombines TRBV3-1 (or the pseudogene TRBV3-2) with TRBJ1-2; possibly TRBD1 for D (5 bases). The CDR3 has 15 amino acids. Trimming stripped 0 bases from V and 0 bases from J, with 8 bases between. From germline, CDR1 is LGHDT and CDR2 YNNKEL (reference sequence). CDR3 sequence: CASSQDLRANYGYTF. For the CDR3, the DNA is TGTGCCAGCAGCCAAGATCTCAGGGCTAACTATGGCTACACCTTC.

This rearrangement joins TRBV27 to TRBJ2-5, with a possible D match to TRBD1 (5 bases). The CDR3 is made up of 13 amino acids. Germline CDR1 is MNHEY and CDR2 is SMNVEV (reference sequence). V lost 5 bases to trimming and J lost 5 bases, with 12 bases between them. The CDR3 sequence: CASSTRTMETQYF. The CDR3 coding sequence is TGTGCCAGCAGTACCAGGACAATGGAGACCCAGTACTTC.

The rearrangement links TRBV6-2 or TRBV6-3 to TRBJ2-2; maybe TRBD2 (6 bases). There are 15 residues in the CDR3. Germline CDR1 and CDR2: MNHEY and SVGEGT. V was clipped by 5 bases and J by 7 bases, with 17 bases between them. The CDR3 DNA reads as TGTGCCAGCAGTGACCGGGACTCCTACATCGGGGAGCTGTTTTTT. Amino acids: CASSDRDSYIGELFF.

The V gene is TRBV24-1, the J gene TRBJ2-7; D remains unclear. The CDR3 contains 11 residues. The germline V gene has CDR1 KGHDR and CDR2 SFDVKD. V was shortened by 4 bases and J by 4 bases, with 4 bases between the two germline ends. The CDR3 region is CATSDQYEQYF. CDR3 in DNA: TGTGCCACCAGTGACCAGTACGAGCAGTACTTC.

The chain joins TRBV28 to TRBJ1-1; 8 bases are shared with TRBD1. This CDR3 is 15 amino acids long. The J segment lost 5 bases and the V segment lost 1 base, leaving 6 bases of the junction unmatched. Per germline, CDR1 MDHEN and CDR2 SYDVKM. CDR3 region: CASSLYDRGWTEAFF. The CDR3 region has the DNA TGTGCCAGCAGTTTATATGACAGGGGATGGACTGAAGCTTTCTTT. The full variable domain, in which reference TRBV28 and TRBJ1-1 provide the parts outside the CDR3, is DVKVTQSSRYLVKRTGEKVFLECVQDMDHENMFWYRQDPGLGLRLIYFSYDVKMKEKGDIPEGYSVSREKKERFSLILESASTNQTSMYLCASSLYDRGWTEAFFGQGTRLTVV.

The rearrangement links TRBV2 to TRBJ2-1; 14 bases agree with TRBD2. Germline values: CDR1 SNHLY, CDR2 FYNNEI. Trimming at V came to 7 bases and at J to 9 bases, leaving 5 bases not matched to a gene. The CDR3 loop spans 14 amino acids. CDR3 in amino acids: CASIRGTSGSEQFF. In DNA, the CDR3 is TGTGCCAGCATCCGAGGGACTAGCGGGAGTGAGCAGTTCTTC.

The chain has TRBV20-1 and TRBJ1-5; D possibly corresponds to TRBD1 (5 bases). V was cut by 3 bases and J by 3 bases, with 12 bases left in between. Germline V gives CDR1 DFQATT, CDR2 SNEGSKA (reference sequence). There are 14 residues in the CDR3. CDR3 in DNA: TGCAGTGCTAGTTCGGGACTAAACAATCAGCCCCAGCATTTT. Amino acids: CSASSGLNNQPQHF.

The CDR3: CASSSVNYGYTF. Written as DNA, the CDR3 is TGTGCCAGCAGTTCAGTCAACTATGGCTACACCTTC. This rearrangement joins TRBV12-3 or TRBV12-4 to TRBJ1-2; D not resolved. Trimming took 4 bases from V and 2 from J, leaving 5 bases between them. This CDR3 region has 12 residues.

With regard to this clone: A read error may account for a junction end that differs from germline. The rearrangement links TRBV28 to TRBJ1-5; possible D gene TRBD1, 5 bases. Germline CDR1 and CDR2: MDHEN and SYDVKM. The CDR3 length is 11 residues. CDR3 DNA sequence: TGTGCCAGCAGTCCCCTCGGTGGGGGGGGTTTT. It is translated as CASSPLGGGGF.

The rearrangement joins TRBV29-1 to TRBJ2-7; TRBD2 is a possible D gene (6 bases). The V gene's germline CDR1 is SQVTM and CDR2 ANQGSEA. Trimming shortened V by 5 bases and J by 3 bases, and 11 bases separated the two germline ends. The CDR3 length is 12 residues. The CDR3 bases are TGCAGCGTTTTCGGACTAAACTACGAGCAGTACTTC. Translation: CSVFGLNYEQYF.